This paragraph covers one TCR beta chain sequence. Looked up from germline, CDR1 is SNHLY and CDR2 is FYNNEI. The CDR3 has 17 amino acids. V was clipped by 2 bases and J by 3 bases, with 19 bases between them. The record originates from a study of cytomegalovirus exposure and HLA in healthy donors. PCR employed 60 Vbeta and 13 Jbeta primers. Sequencing was performed with immunoSEQ multiplex PCR; in TCRdb, only in-frame clones are kept and a portion is missing. The table lists a few hundred thousand clones, 60% to 85% of them singletons, with less than 20% in the top ten. The chain combines TRBV2 with TRBJ1-1, with D perhaps TRBD1 (6 bases). Specimen: PBMCs. The receptor's source is a man aged 40-55 years in good health and CMV-seronegative. CDR3 amino acids: CASSEISGGAKYTEAFF. As DNA, the CDR3 is TGTGCCAGCAGTGAAATTTCTGGGGGGGCTAAGTACACTGAAGCTTTCTTT.